Below are 25 T cell receptor beta chains sequenced from a single sample in a study of OX40 agonist ivuxolimab in advanced cancers. Using immunoSEQ multiplex PCR, the repertoire was profiled, and TCRdb retains in-frame clones only, with some absent. The sample has some 66,000 clones; about four fifths are singletons. The starting material was CD4+ or CD8+ T cells sorted from blood, obtained in a trial of the OX40 agonist ivuxolimab. All receptors derive from an adult with an advanced solid tumor such as melanoma, head and neck, liver or kidney cancer.

This clone was detected a few times. The genes are TRBV7-6 and TRBJ2-2; 13 positions match TRBD2. J lost 7 bases, V lost 5 bases, and 13 bases had no gene match. Per germline, CDR1 SGHVS and CDR2 FNYEAQ. The CDR3 covers 18 residues. The CDR3 protein is CASSRRTSGREGGGELFF. DNA of the CDR3: TGTGCCAGCAGCCGACGGACTAGCGGGAGAGAGGGTGGCGGGGAGCTGTTTTTT.

This chain links TRBV11-2 with TRBJ1-3; perhaps TRBD1 as D (5 bases). CDR3 length: 15 residues. Trimming took off 5 bases at V and 0 bases at J, with 11 bases between the two ends. Germline loops: CDR1 SGHAT, CDR2 FQNNGV. The chain's CDR3 is CASSEGAGSGNTIYF. The CDR3 bases are TGTGCCAGCAGCGAAGGGGCCGGCTCTGGAAACACCATATATTTT.

J is TRBJ1-4 and V is TRBV28; 7 nucleotides match TRBD1. CDR1 and CDR2 from the germline V gene are MDHEN and SYDVKM. The V segment lost 5 bases and the J segment 4 bases; nucleotides outside the gene matches: 10. CDR3 length: 16 residues. The CDR3 region has the DNA TGTGCCAGCAGTCCGGTACTGACAGGGATTAATGAAAAACTGTTTTTT. Its translation is CASSPVLTGINEKLFF.

This clone turned up a few times. The rearrangement links TRBV7-9 to TRBJ2-3; D may be TRBD1 or TRBD2 (5 bases each). Trimming took off 3 bases at V and 6 bases at J, with 10 bases between the two ends. CDR1 is SEHNR and CDR2 is FQNEAQ in the germline V gene (reference sequence). The CDR3 sequence is 13 residues long. The CDR3 protein is CASSFGGFDTQYF. Here the CDR3 DNA reads TGTGCCAGCAGCTTTGGGGGTTTCGATACGCAGTATTTT.

This clone appeared a few times. This chain uses TRBV10-3 with TRBJ1-2; D uncertain. The CDR3 has 11 residues. Germline lookup yields CDR1 ENHRY and CDR2 SYGVKD. Trimming shortened V by 4 bases and J by 7 bases, and 7 bases separated the two germline ends. The CDR3 DNA sequence: TGTGCCATCAGTGGAGGTTTTGGCTACACCTTC. It specifies CAISGGFGYTF.

The chain employs TRBV7-2 and TRBJ1-3; D might be TRBD1 (6 bases). Germline CDR1 SGHTA, CDR2 FQGNSA. V was shortened by 8 bases and J by 0 bases, with 14 bases between the two germline ends. This CDR3 is built from 15 residues. Here the CDR3 reads CASGPQGISGNTIYF. The CDR3 coding sequence is TGTGCCAGCGGACCACAGGGTATCTCTGGAAACACCATATATTTT.

The gene calls are TRBV28 and TRBJ2-1; D might be TRBD2 (5 bases). Germline V CDR1 and CDR2: MDHEN, SYDVKM. The CDR3 spans 14 residues. V gave up 6 bases and J gave up 9 bases, with 18 bases separating them. CDR3 residues: CASSLGGLVGEQFF. The CDR3 nucleotides read TGTGCCAGCAGCCTCGGAGGCCTTGTGGGTGAGCAGTTCTTC.

V gene TRBV6-5 combines with J gene TRBJ1-2, with D possibly matching TRBD1 (6 bases). CDR1 MNHEY and CDR2 SVGAGI come from the germline V gene. This CDR3 is 14 amino acids long. Trimming cost V 6 bases and J 4 bases, with 15 bases left between them. Here the CDR3 reads CASRSDRAAYGYTF. The CDR3 coding sequence is TGTGCCAGCAGATCGGACAGAGCAGCCTATGGCTACACCTTC.

CDR3 sequence reads: CASSMDTEQFF. CDR3 DNA: TGTGCCAGTAGTATGGACACTGAGCAGTTCTTC. J is TRBJ2-1 and V is TRBV19; maybe TRBD1 (5 bases). Germline-derived CDR1 and CDR2 are LNHDA and SQIVND (reference sequence). This CDR3 has 11 amino acids. V was pared by 3 bases and J by 9 bases, with 6 bases between.

The chain carries TRBV27 and TRBJ2-7; D possibly corresponds to TRBD2 (6 bases). The CDR3 totals 20 residues. V gave up 2 bases and J gave up 0 bases, with 26 bases separating them. Germline V lookup: CDR1 MNHEY, CDR2 SMNVEV (reference sequence). CDR3 protein: CASSLLTSILGARHSYEQYF. For the CDR3, the DNA is TGTGCCAGCAGTTTACTTACTAGCATCTTAGGGGCCCGACACTCCTACGAGCAGTACTTC.

V and J are TRBV5-1 and TRBJ1-1; tentative D call: TRBD1 (6 bases). CDR1 and CDR2 from the germline V gene are SGHRS and YFSETQ. V lost 3 bases and J 0 bases, leaving 12 bases between the germline ends. The CDR3 covers 15 residues. CDR3 sequence reads: CASSSETGLNTEAFF. The CDR3 DNA sequence: TGCGCCAGCAGCTCCGAGACAGGTTTGAACACTGAAGCTTTCTTT. The variable domain in full, with the rest retrieved from reference TRBV5-1 and TRBJ1-1, is KAGVTQTPRYLIKTRGQQVTLSCSPISGHRSVSWYQQTPGQGLQFLFEYFSETQRNKGNFPGRFSGRQFSNSRSEMNVSTLELGDSALYLCASSSETGLNTEAFFGQGTRLTVV.

The CDR3 coding sequence is TGCGCCAGCAGCGCCGTGCCTAGCGGTTCCACAGATACGCAGTATTTT. Its translation is CASSAVPSGSTDTQYF. V gene TRBV5-1 combines with J gene TRBJ2-3; TRBD2 matches 7 bases. Unmatched junction bases numbered 10, after V lost 4 bases and J lost 2 bases. Germline CDR1 reads SGHRS; CDR2 reads YFSETQ. There are 16 residues in the CDR3.

The J gene is TRBJ1-1, the V gene TRBV2; 10 nucleotides line up with TRBD1. V lost 4 bases, J lost 0 bases, and 8 bases stayed unmatched. Germline V lookup: CDR1 SNHLY, CDR2 FYNNEI. The CDR3 loop spans 17 amino acids. The CDR3 DNA reads as TGTGCCAGCAGTGTGGACCAGGACAGGGGGATGAACACTGAAGCTTTCTTT. This encodes CASSVDQDRGMNTEAFF.

This rearrangement joins TRBV5-4 to TRBJ2-1; a possible D gene is TRBD2 (6 bases). Trimming removed 6 bases at V and 6 bases at J, with 22 bases between. The CDR3 consists of 16 residues. Germline-derived CDR1 and CDR2 are SGHNT and YYREEE (reference sequence). The CDR3 DNA is TGTGCCAGCACCCGGGGTGCTAGCGCCAGTTCCAATGAGCAGTTCTTC. This gives the protein CASTRGASASSNEQFF. Supplemented by reference TRBV5-4 and TRBJ2-1, the full variable domain reads ETGVTQSPTHLIKTRGQQVTLRCSSQSGHNTVSWYQQALGQGPQFIFQYYREEENGRGNFPPRFSGLQFPNYSSELNVNALELDDSALYLCASTRGASASSNEQFFGPGTRLTVL.

CDR3: CASSLGVSDGYEQYF. CDR3 bases: TGTGCCAGCAGCTTAGGAGTTTCCGATGGATACGAGCAGTACTTC. This chain uses TRBV11-2 with TRBJ2-7; D uncertain. Trimming shortened V by 1 base and J by 4 bases, and 14 bases separated the two germline ends. Looked up from germline, CDR1 is SGHAT and CDR2 is FQNNGV. The CDR3 runs 15 residues.

This clone was detected once. This sequence joins TRBV5-1 and TRBJ2-7; possible D gene TRBD2, 6 bases. The length of the CDR3 is 14 residues. Germline V gene sequence: CDR1 SGHRS, CDR2 YFSETQ. Trimming shortened V by 0 bases and J by 3 bases, and 10 bases separated the two germline ends. CDR3 sequence: CASSLGLVGYEQYF. The CDR3 DNA follows: TGCGCCAGCAGCTTGGGACTAGTGGGCTACGAGCAGTACTTC. Supplemented by reference TRBV5-1 and TRBJ2-7, the full variable domain reads KAGVTQTPRYLIKTRGQQVTLSCSPISGHRSVSWYQQTPGQGLQFLFEYFSETQRNKGNFPGRFSGRQFSNSRSEMNVSTLELGDSALYLCASSLGLVGYEQYFGPGTRLTVT.

This clone was counted only a few times. V and J are TRBV19 and TRBJ1-4; D remains unclear. Between the trimmed V and J ends, which lost 6 bases and 7 bases, there was a span of 12 bases. Germline values: CDR1 LNHDA, CDR2 SQIVND (reference sequence). This CDR3 contains 13 residues. CDR3 nucleotide sequence: TGTGCCAGTAGACGGAGGGAGTTTGAAAAACTGTTTTTT. Residues: CASRRREFEKLFF.

CDR3 DNA sequence: TGTGCCAGCAGCGATCTCCTCCTCGTTACCTACGAGCAGTACTTC. Residues: CASSDLLLVTYEQYF. The chain combines TRBV21-1 with TRBJ2-7. TRBV21-1 is noted as a pseudogene. The CDR3 is 15 amino acids.

The chain recombines TRBV6-6 with TRBJ1-4; D is uncertain. V was pared by 4 bases and J by 7 bases, with 13 bases between. In germline, CDR1 is MNHNY, CDR2 SVGAGI (reference sequence). The CDR3 loop spans 14 amino acids. The CDR3 bases are TGTGCCAGCAGTTCGCCTACTTGGGGTGAAAAACTGTTTTTT. Amino acid sequence: CASSSPTWGEKLFF.

The J gene is TRBJ2-7, the V gene TRBV19; TRBD1 aligns across 9 bases. This CDR3 has 13 residues. The V gene's germline CDR1 is LNHDA and CDR2 SQIVND (reference sequence). V trimming: 4 bases; J trimming: 5 bases; junction bases outside the gene matches: 3. The CDR3 DNA reads TGTGCCAGTAGTACGGGACAGGGAGACGAGCAGTACTTC. Its translation is CASSTGQGDEQYF.

The chain recombines TRBV5-6 with TRBJ2-1; 7 bases map to TRBD1. In germline, CDR1 is SGHDT, CDR2 YYEEEE. The CDR3 runs 14 residues. The trim removed 8 bases at V and 5 bases at J, leaving 10 bases unmatched. CDR3 sequence reads: CASRRVGGHNEQFF. For the CDR3, the DNA is TGTGCCAGTAGGCGGGTAGGGGGCCACAATGAGCAGTTCTTC.

This clone was counted once. The gene calls are TRBV6-6 and TRBJ2-1; 7 bases match TRBD2. Germline V gene data show CDR1 as MNHNY and CDR2 as SVGAGI (reference sequence). V was clipped by 2 bases and J by 3 bases; unmatched bases: 1. CDR3 size: 14 residues. The CDR3: CASSYGGSYNEQFF. The CDR3 coding sequence is TGTGCCAGCAGTTACGGCGGGAGCTACAATGAGCAGTTCTTC.

The V call is TRBV2, the J call TRBJ2-1; no reliable D call. V was shortened by 6 bases and J by 0 bases, with 9 bases between the two germline ends. This CDR3 has 14 residues. CDR1 and CDR2 (germline): SNHLY, FYNNEI. CDR3 sequence (DNA): TGTGCCAGCAGGCGACATCCCTCCTACAATGAGCAGTTCTTC. This sequence encodes CASRRHPSYNEQFF.

This chain links TRBV19 with TRBJ1-4, with 10 nucleotides matching TRBD1. CDR1 is LNHDA and CDR2 is SQIVND in the germline V gene (reference sequence). The V gene end was trimmed by 5 bases and the J gene end by 3 bases; junction bases not matched to a gene: 6. The CDR3 runs to 16 residues. This CDR3 is CASSFRGTGANEKLFF. The CDR3 nucleotides are TGTGCCAGTAGTTTTCGGGGGACAGGGGCTAATGAAAAACTGTTTTTT.

The chain uses TRBV7-2 and TRBJ1-5; 8 positions agree with TRBD1. The CDR3 is made up of 14 amino acids. Germline-derived CDR1 and CDR2 are SGHTA and FQGNSA. Trimming at V came to 5 bases and at J to 6 bases, leaving 6 bases not matched to a gene. CDR3 DNA: TGTGCCAGCAGCCAACAGGGGGGGGGTCAGCCCCAGCATTTT. Translation gives CASSQQGGGQPQHF.